This T cell receptor beta chain comes out of a study of shared clonotypes between healthy human individuals. Findings of the study overall: Generation probabilities of non-shared clonotypes were lower (relative to those shared by all four donors).

As to this clone: Its cognate antigen is unknown.

The naive CD8 population came from CD45RO-negative cells selected for CCR7, without terminally differentiated effector memory CD45RA+ cells. Donation came from healthy HIV-negative adults that had no recent acute infections or vaccinations. In the study's own analysis: ImmunoSEQ output lacked quality scores and full-length reads, limiting matched filtering. Profiled with immunoSEQ multiplex PCR; TCRdb holds only in-frame clones, not every one. D and trimming were read from the DNA, whereas the V and J calls and clone size are those reported in that table. In the table there are over 800,000 clones, around 92% of which are singletons. The CDR3 spans 15 residues. V trimming: 8 bases; J trimming: 4 bases; junction bases outside the gene matches: 11. The germline V gene has CDR1 MNHEY and CDR2 SMNVEV (reference sequence).

This TCR came from a young man in good health. The chain uses TRBV27 and TRBJ1-2; 9 bases align to TRBD1. Sequenced input: naive CD8+ T cells sorted from blood. The CDR3, as DNA: TGTGCCAGCCAACCCACCGGGACAGGGACCTATGGCTACACCTTC. It encodes CASQPTGTGTYGYTF.